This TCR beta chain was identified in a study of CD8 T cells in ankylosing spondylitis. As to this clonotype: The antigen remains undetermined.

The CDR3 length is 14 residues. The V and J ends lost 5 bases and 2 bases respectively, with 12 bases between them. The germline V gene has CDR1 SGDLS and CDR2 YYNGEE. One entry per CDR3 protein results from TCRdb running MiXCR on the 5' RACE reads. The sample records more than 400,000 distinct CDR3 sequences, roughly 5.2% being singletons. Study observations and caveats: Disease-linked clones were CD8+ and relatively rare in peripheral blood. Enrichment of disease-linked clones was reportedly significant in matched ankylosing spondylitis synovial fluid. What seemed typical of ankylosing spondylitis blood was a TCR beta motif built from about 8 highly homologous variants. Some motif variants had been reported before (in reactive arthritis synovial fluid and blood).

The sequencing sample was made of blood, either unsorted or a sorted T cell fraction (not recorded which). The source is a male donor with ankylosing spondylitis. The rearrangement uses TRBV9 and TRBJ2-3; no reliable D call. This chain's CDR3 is CASSGRSYTDTQYF. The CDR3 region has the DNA TGTGCCAGCAGTGGGCGGTCTTACACAGATACGCAGTATTTT.